Detailed here is one TCR beta chain. Assay: immunoSEQ multiplex PCR; the TCRdb copy retains only in-frame clones and omits some. The sample lists about 94,000 clones, 95% occurring once. The sample originates from a study of technical replicates of blood from several donors. The CDR3 length is 14 residues. V was clipped by 0 bases and J by 5 bases, with 12 bases between them. The germline V gene encodes CDR1 SGHRS and CDR2 YFSETQ. The rearrangement links TRBV5-1 to TRBJ2-7; maybe TRBD1 (5 bases). The source of this sequence is a human donor in good health. Input material: T cells isolated from PBMCs. CDR3 bases: TGCGCCAGCAGCTTGGCGGCAGGGTCGAACGAGCAGTACTTC. Protein: CASSLAAGSNEQYF.